A single sample is the source of the 30 T cell receptor beta chains below, sequenced in a study of human T cells and chemical hapten exposure. As to time point: pre-sensitization, week 0. As to treatment: therapeutic diphenylcyclopropenone sensitization with weekly scalp DPC. MiXCR, run by TCRdb on the RACE reads, gives a single entry per CDR3 protein. Among roughly 38,000 distinct CDR3 sequences listed, less than 9% were seen once. This specimen consisted of whole blood, obtained in connection with sensitization to the hapten diphenylcyclopropenone (DPC). The receptors stem from a woman aged 45-60 years with alopecia areata. Some clones in this sample may be carry-over from other donors' samples.

This clonotype has just a few counts. The chain employs TRBV5-1 and TRBJ2-7; D perhaps matches TRBD2 (5 bases). Deletions cut 0 bases from V and 3 bases from J, with 22 bases between. From germline, CDR1 is SGHRS and CDR2 YFSETQ. This CDR3 comprises 18 residues. CDR3 coding DNA: TGCGCCAGCAGCTTGGGTTATCCAGCGGTCCAACGGGGCTACGAGCAGTACTTC. Its translation: CASSLGYPAVQRGYEQYF.

This clonotype was observed a handful of times. The CDR3 loop is CASSVTSGSTDTQYF. The CDR3, as DNA: TGTGCCAGCAGCGTAACTAGCGGGAGCACAGATACGCAGTATTTT. The J gene is TRBJ2-3, the V gene TRBV11-2; 9 nucleotides match TRBD2. This CDR3 has 15 residues. Germline CDR1 and CDR2: SGHAT and FQNNGV. Trimming removed 5 bases from V and 0 bases from J; junction bases left unmatched: 3.

In this sample, this clonotype turned up many times. This rearrangement joins TRBV5-1 to TRBJ2-7; D not certain. The germline V gene encodes CDR1 SGHRS and CDR2 YFSETQ. V was pared by 0 bases and J by 2 bases, with 12 bases between. This CDR3 is built from 15 residues. CDR3 nucleotides: TGCGCCAGCAGCTTGGATCTTGGGTCTACCTACGAGCAGTACTTC. Translated, it gives CASSLDLGSTYEQYF.

This clonotype was detected many times. This chain uses TRBV6-2 or TRBV6-3 with TRBJ2-3, with D possibly being TRBD2 (6 bases). The CDR3 totals 12 residues. Germline CDR1 and CDR2: MNHEY and SVGEGT. Trimming took off 6 bases at V and 4 bases at J, with 8 bases between the two ends. CDR3 sequence: CASRGRPDTQYF. DNA of the CDR3: TGTGCCAGCAGGGGGAGGCCAGATACGCAGTATTTT.

This clonotype was recorded at least ten times. V gene TRBV4-2 combines with J gene TRBJ2-3; no clear D gene. Germline assignment: CDR1 LGHNA and CDR2 YNFKEQ. With 0 bases removed from V and 2 bases from J, the gap between germline ends came to 9 bases. The CDR3 contains 15 residues. CDR3 DNA: TGTGCCAGCAGCCAAGAGAAGCGCTTCACAGATACGCAGTATTTT. Its translation is CASSQEKRFTDTQYF.

There are many counts of this clonotype. The J gene is TRBJ1-6, the V gene TRBV20-1; TRBD1 is a possible D gene (5 bases). Germline values: CDR1 DFQATT, CDR2 SNEGSKA (reference sequence). With 5 bases removed from V and 5 bases from J, the gap between germline ends came to 10 bases. This CDR3 has 13 amino acids. The DNA for the CDR3 is TGCAGTGCTCTAGGGGCCAATAATTCACCCCTCCACTTT. The encoded protein is CSALGANNSPLHF.

This clonotype showed up many times. The J gene is TRBJ2-4, the V gene TRBV5-1; D might be TRBD2 (5 bases). V lost 4 bases and J lost 6, with 11 bases in between. The CDR3 length is 13 residues. Germline CDR1 and CDR2: SGHRS and YFSETQ. CDR3 DNA sequence: TGCGCCAGCAGCCCCGATCGGGGAAACATTCAGTACTTC. The encoded protein is CASSPDRGNIQYF.

This clonotype occurred many times. This chain uses TRBV29-1 with TRBJ2-3; no definite D call. CDR3 length: 12 amino acids. Per germline, CDR1 SQVTM and CDR2 ANQGSEA. V lost 7 bases and J 1 base, leaving 9 bases between the germline ends. The CDR3 sequence is CSARPGTDTQYF. CDR3 in DNA: TGCAGCGCCAGGCCTGGCACAGATACGCAGTATTTT.

This clonotype appeared many times. The rearrangement uses TRBV18 and TRBJ1-2; D remains ambiguous. Trimming removed 4 bases from V and 6 bases from J, with 15 bases in between. Looked up from germline, CDR1 is KGHSH and CDR2 is LQKENI. This CDR3 has 14 residues. This CDR3 reads CASSQNTDVNGYTF. CDR3 in DNA: TGTGCCAGCTCACAAAACACGGACGTAAATGGCTACACCTTC.

In its sample, this clonotype was seen a few times. This sequence joins TRBV6-2 or TRBV6-3 and TRBJ2-5; D uncertain. Germline V gives CDR1 MNHEY, CDR2 SVGEGT. The V gene lost 5 bases and the J gene lost 5 bases, with 9 bases spanning the gap. The CDR3 totals 12 residues. The CDR3 spells CASSNQVETQYF. The CDR3 nucleotides read TGTGCCAGCAGTAACCAGGTGGAGACCCAGTACTTC.

The sample holds many counts of this clonotype. The rearrangement joins TRBV29-1 to TRBJ2-3; possible D gene TRBD1, 6 bases. The V and J ends lost 4 bases and 5 bases respectively, with 13 bases between them. From germline, CDR1 is SQVTM and CDR2 ANQGSEA. This CDR3 region has 13 residues. CDR3 nucleotides: TGCAGCGTTGCCCGGGACAATGGAGATACGCAGTATTTT. Protein product: CSVARDNGDTQYF.

This clonotype was seen a few times. This chain connects TRBV7-2 to TRBJ2-5; perhaps TRBD2 as D (5 bases). The V gene's germline CDR1 is SGHTA and CDR2 FQGNSA. This CDR3 is built from 15 residues. V was trimmed by 0 bases and J by 3 bases, leaving 11 bases between them. The CDR3, as DNA: TGTGCCAGCAGCTTAGCAAAGCGGAACAAAGAGACCCAGTACTTC. It is translated as CASSLAKRNKETQYF.

This clonotype was detected many times. The chain carries TRBV12-3 or TRBV12-4 and TRBJ1-1, with a possible D match to TRBD1 (5 bases). V lost 3 bases to trimming and J lost 6 bases, with 14 bases between them. The CDR3 runs to 14 residues. The CDR3 protein is CASSLNTGDAEAFF. For the CDR3, the DNA is TGTGCCAGCAGTTTGAATACCGGGGACGCTGAAGCTTTCTTT.

This clonotype was seen ten or more times. The genes are TRBV27 and TRBJ2-5, with D possibly being TRBD2 (5 bases). From germline, CDR1 is MNHEY and CDR2 SMNVEV (reference sequence). This CDR3 has 15 amino acids. V gave up 4 bases and J gave up 5 bases, with 17 bases separating them. CDR3 DNA sequence: TGTGCCAGCAGTTCCCCTGGCGGTCGGAGGGAGACCCAGTACTTC. This translates into CASSSPGGRRETQYF.

The V gene is TRBV5-1, the J gene TRBJ2-5; D is unclear. The CDR3 spans 13 residues. Trimming left V 5 bases short and J 1 base short, with 9 bases between. The germline CDR1 and CDR2 sequences are SGHRS and YFSETQ. CDR3 loop: CASRSQPQETQYF. CDR3 coding DNA: TGCGCCAGCAGAAGTCAGCCCCAAGAGACCCAGTACTTC. The full variable domain, its missing parts supplied by reference TRBV5-1 and TRBJ2-5, is KAGVTQTPRYLIKTRGQQVTLSCSPISGHRSVSWYQQTPGQGLQFLFEYFSETQRNKGNFPGRFSGRQFSNSRSEMNVSTLELGDSALYLCASRSQPQETQYFGPGTRLLVL.

The V and J genes are TRBV27 and TRBJ1-6, with D possibly being TRBD1 (5 bases). Germline assignment: CDR1 MNHEY and CDR2 SMNVEV (reference sequence). The CDR3 is made up of 17 amino acids. V shed 5 bases and J shed 3 bases, with 17 bases lying between them. CDR3 in DNA: TGTGCCAGCAGTCTCCAAACAGGCCCCAGCTATAATTCACCCCTCCACTTT. This encodes CASSLQTGPSYNSPLHF.

The chain recombines TRBV6-6 with TRBJ2-1, with D perhaps being TRBD1 or TRBD2 (5 bases each). The CDR3 runs to 14 residues. With 2 bases removed from V and 8 bases from J, the gap between germline ends came to 13 bases. The V gene's germline CDR1 is MNHNY and CDR2 SVGAGI (reference sequence). The CDR3 sequence: CASSYNALGDEQFF. CDR3 bases: TGTGCCAGCAGTTACAATGCCCTGGGGGATGAGCAGTTCTTC.

This clonotype was found many times. This chain links TRBV3-1 with TRBJ2-1, with 15 bases identical to TRBD2. The CDR3 has 18 residues. Germline V lookup: CDR1 LGHDT, CDR2 YNNKEL (reference sequence). J was trimmed by 2 bases and V by 3 bases; bases with no gene match: 5. The CDR3 sequence: CASSQPGLAGGPYNEQFF. DNA of the CDR3: TGTGCCAGCAGCCAGCCCGGACTAGCGGGAGGGCCCTACAATGAGCAGTTCTTC.

This clonotype was found many times. V is TRBV11-2 and J is TRBJ2-1, with 13 bases that match TRBD2. The CDR3 totals 15 residues. Trimming cost V 3 bases and J 5 bases; bases outside gene matches: 1. Germline V CDR1 and CDR2: SGHAT, FQNNGV. The CDR3 bases are TGTGCCAGCAGCTTCGGACTAGCGGGAGACAATGAGCAGTTCTTC. Residues: CASSFGLAGDNEQFF.

This clonotype has a count of ten or more. The V and J genes are TRBV18 and TRBJ2-7; D gene unclear. Germline V gene sequence: CDR1 KGHSH, CDR2 LQKENI. This CDR3 comprises 15 residues. The germline V and J ends were trimmed by 3 bases and 0 bases, with 12 bases remaining between them. The chain's CDR3 is CASSPRQQSSYEQYF. CDR3 DNA: TGTGCCAGCTCACCTAGGCAACAGAGCTCCTACGAGCAGTACTTC.

In this sample, this clonotype turned up many times. The chain is built from TRBV6-2 or TRBV6-3 and TRBJ1-1; D might be TRBD1 (5 bases). V was clipped by 7 bases and J by 4 bases, with 19 bases between them. The CDR3 extends over 15 amino acids. Germline-derived CDR1 and CDR2 are MNHEY and SVGEGT. The CDR3 loop is CASTPGRTLLTEAFF. CDR3 nucleotides: TGTGCCAGCACCCCGGGACGGACCCTCCTCACTGAAGCTTTCTTT.

This clonotype was picked up a small number of times. The CDR3 coding sequence is TGTGCCAGCAGCTTAGCCCGAGAAGAGACCCAGTACTTC. Protein: CASSLAREETQYF. The chain uses TRBV11-2 and TRBJ2-5; D not certain. V lost 1 base and J 3 bases, leaving 6 bases between the germline ends. The CDR3 runs to 13 residues. Germline V gives CDR1 SGHAT, CDR2 FQNNGV.

Only a few counts were recorded for this clonotype. The chain employs TRBV19 and TRBJ2-3; D is perhaps TRBD2 (6 bases). Trimming stripped 1 base from V and 0 bases from J, with 8 bases between. The CDR3 contains 15 residues. From germline, CDR1 is LNHDA and CDR2 SQIVND (reference sequence). DNA of the CDR3: TGTGCCAGTAGTATAGGTAGCGGTAGCACAGATACGCAGTATTTT. This gives the protein CASSIGSGSTDTQYF.

By frequency in the sample, this clonotype is medium-sized. The rearrangement joins TRBV6-1 to TRBJ2-7, with D possibly being TRBD2 (6 bases). Germline CDR1 and CDR2: MNHNS and SASEGT. This CDR3 is 14 amino acids long. V gave up 7 bases and J gave up 0 bases, with 13 bases separating them. The CDR3 protein is CASNREPSSYEQYF. DNA of the CDR3: TGTGCCAGCAACCGGGAGCCGAGCTCCTACGAGCAGTACTTC.

Many counts were recorded for this clonotype. CDR3 DNA sequence: TGTGCTAGTGGTTTAGTCCGGGACACTGAAGCTTTCTTT. Amino acid sequence: CASGLVRDTEAFF. The chain carries TRBV12-5 and TRBJ1-1; D gene ambiguous. V shed 3 bases and J shed 3 bases, with 8 bases lying between them. The germline CDR1 and CDR2 sequences are LGHNT and FRNRAP. The CDR3 runs 13 residues.

This clonotype was recorded at least ten times. The chain joins TRBV19 to TRBJ2-2; D is tentatively TRBD1 or TRBD2 (5 bases each). V was trimmed by 5 bases and J by 4 bases, leaving 11 bases between them. Germline loops: CDR1 LNHDA, CDR2 SQIVND (reference sequence). The CDR3 totals 14 residues. CDR3 bases: TGTGCCAGTAGTCCGGGGCCCATCACCGGGGAGCTGTTTTTT. Translated, it gives CASSPGPITGELFF.

This clonotype has at least ten counts. The V gene is TRBV5-4, the J gene TRBJ1-2; tentative D call: TRBD1 (6 bases). V shed 0 bases and J shed 7 bases, with 10 bases lying between them. This CDR3 has 13 residues. CDR1 SGHNT and CDR2 YYREEE come from the germline V gene (reference sequence). The CDR3 bases are TGTGCCAGCAGCTTGGACAGGGACTCTGGCTACACCTTC. Residues: CASSLDRDSGYTF.

The gene calls are TRBV10-1 and TRBJ1-4; D is undetermined. The V gene lost 9 bases and the J gene lost 1 base, with 6 bases spanning the gap. Germline CDR1 is WNHNN and CDR2 is SYGVQD (reference sequence). There are 12 residues in the CDR3. CDR3 sequence (DNA): TGCGCCAGTCGGGGAACTAATGAAAAACTGTTTTTT. As protein: CASRGTNEKLFF.

The chain carries TRBV20-1 and TRBJ1-2, with D unresolved. The CDR3 consists of 14 residues. Germline assignment: CDR1 DFQATT and CDR2 SNEGSKA (reference sequence). V lost 0 bases and J 2 bases, leaving 10 bases between the germline ends. The CDR3 reads CSARDPGFNYGYTF. The CDR3 DNA sequence: TGCAGTGCTAGAGATCCGGGATTCAACTATGGCTACACCTTC.

The table lists this clonotype with many counts. The rearrangement uses TRBV12-3 or TRBV12-4 and TRBJ2-1; D unresolved. The CDR3 has 13 amino acids. V lost 2 bases and J 7 bases, leaving 9 bases between the germline ends. The CDR3 loop reads CASSLNPGNEQFF. As DNA, the CDR3 is TGTGCCAGCAGTTTAAATCCCGGGAATGAGCAGTTCTTC.